The rows below give T cell receptor beta chains drawn from one sample of a study of Graves' ophthalmopathy and Graves' hyperthyroidism. From the multiplex PCR reads, TCRdb called clonotypes with MiXCR, one entry per CDR3 protein. The table includes about 390,000 distinct CDR3 sequences, approximately 18% detected once. The sample consisted of peripheral blood. The receptors were gathered from an adult woman with stable Graves' hyperthyroidism. Each CDR3 is given with its conserved first and last residue. Fields, in order: clone size, D gene, J gene, V gene, CDR3 protein, CDR3 DNA. A D gene is named only where the DNA matches it firmly. Size values are once, few and many counts, or a class for expanded clones, and some rows have none.

clone_size: many; d_call: TRBD1; j_call: TRBJ2-4; v_call: TRBV27; cdr3_aa: CASGTGQTLAKNIQYF; cdr3_nt: TGTGCCAGCGGCACGGGACAGACACTAGCCAAAAACATTCAGTACTTC
clone_size: many; d_call: TRBD1; j_call: TRBJ2-4; v_call: TRBV12-3/TRBV12-4; cdr3_aa: CASSVQGAKNIQYF; cdr3_nt: TGTGCCAGCAGTGTACAGGGGGCCAAAAACATTCAGTACTTC
clone_size: many; d_call: TRBD2; j_call: TRBJ2-5; v_call: TRBV6-5; cdr3_aa: CASSWYGGSGKETQYF; cdr3_nt: TGTGCCAGCAGTTGGTATGGGGGGAGCGGGAAGGAGACCCAGTACTTC
clone_size: many; d_call: TRBD2; j_call: TRBJ2-5; v_call: TRBV24-1; cdr3_aa: CATSDVGLAGQQETQYF; cdr3_nt: TGTGCCACCAGTGATGTGGGACTAGCGGGGCAACAAGAGACCCAGTACTTC
clone_size: many; d_call: -; j_call: TRBJ1-2; v_call: TRBV20-1; cdr3_aa: CSASQGYYGYTF; cdr3_nt: TGCAGTGCTTCGCAGGGCTACTATGGCTACACCTTC
clone_size: many; d_call: -; j_call: TRBJ1-5; v_call: TRBV28; cdr3_aa: CASKAGSGGFNQPQHF; cdr3_nt: TGTGCCAGCAAAGCCGGTTCGGGGGGATTCAATCAGCCCCAGCATTTT
clone_size: many; d_call: -; j_call: TRBJ2-7; v_call: TRBV7-2; cdr3_aa: CASSLHHCSEQYF; cdr3_nt: TGTGCCAGCAGCCTCCACCACTGCTCCGAGCAGTACTTC
clone_size: many; d_call: -; j_call: TRBJ1-2; v_call: TRBV30; cdr3_aa: CAWTSGQNYGYTF; cdr3_nt: TGTGCCTGGACCTCGGGACAAAACTATGGCTACACCTTC
clone_size: many; d_call: TRBD1; j_call: TRBJ1-3; v_call: TRBV6-5; cdr3_aa: CASSPTPGTGGGPFTSGNTIYF; cdr3_nt: TGTGCCAGCAGTCCGACCCCCGGGACAGGGGGCGGCCCCTTTACCTCTGGAAACACCATATATTTT
clone_size: -; d_call: -; j_call: TRBJ2-6; v_call: TRBV12-3/TRBV12-4; cdr3_aa: CASSLMGGTSGANVLTF; cdr3_nt: TGTGCCAGCAGTTTAATGGGAGGAACCTCTGGGGCCAACGTCCTGACTTTC
clone_size: many; d_call: -; j_call: TRBJ2-5; v_call: TRBV6-1; cdr3_aa: CASRDRWIGGQETQYF; cdr3_nt: TGTGCCAGCAGGGACAGATGGATCGGGGGCCAAGAGACCCAGTACTTC